These 21 T cell receptor beta chains were sequenced from one sample in a study of OX40 agonist ivuxolimab in advanced cancers. Assay: immunoSEQ multiplex PCR; the TCRdb copy retains only in-frame clones and omits some. The sample records under 85,000 clones, roughly three quarters being singletons. The specimen was CD4+ or CD8+ T cells sorted from blood, collected in a trial of the OX40 agonist ivuxolimab. The receptor source for this set is an adult with an advanced solid tumor such as melanoma, head and neck, liver or kidney cancer.

The rearrangement uses TRBV6-5 and TRBJ2-7; TRBD2 agrees at 9 bases. The V gene's germline CDR1 is MNHEY and CDR2 SVGAGI. This CDR3 comprises 14 residues. V dropped 7 bases and J dropped 5; count of bases not matched to a gene: 9. In DNA, the CDR3 is TGTGCCAGCACCCCAGCCGCGGGAGGGGACGAGCAGTACTTC. This codes for CASTPAAGGDEQYF.

The chain employs TRBV6-5 and TRBJ2-7; a possible D gene is TRBD1 (5 bases). Looked up from germline, CDR1 is MNHEY and CDR2 is SVGAGI. The V end was cut by 8 bases, the J end by 0 bases, with 8 bases between. The CDR3 extends over 12 amino acids. The CDR3 loop reads CASQDNSYEQYF. DNA for the CDR3: TGTGCCAGCCAGGACAACTCCTACGAGCAGTACTTC.

The chain joins TRBV7-2 to TRBJ2-5; 8 positions match TRBD1. This CDR3 has 15 amino acids. Looked up from germline, CDR1 is SGHTA and CDR2 is FQGNSA. V dropped 3 bases and J dropped 2; count of bases not matched to a gene: 5. CDR3 loop: CASSFQTGAQETQYF. For the CDR3, the DNA is TGTGCCAGCAGCTTTCAGACAGGGGCACAAGAGACCCAGTACTTC. The whole variable domain, filled in from reference TRBV7-2 and TRBJ2-5, reads GAGVSQSPSNKVTEKGKDVELRCDPISGHTALYWYRQSLGQGLEFLIYFQGNSAPDKSGLPSDRFSAERTGGSVSTLTIQRTQQEDSAVYLCASSFQTGAQETQYFGPGTRLLVL.

The chain employs TRBV9 and TRBJ2-3; 10 bases are a match to TRBD1. Germline CDR1 and CDR2: SGDLS and YYNGEE. With V trimmed by 4 bases and J by 4 bases, 9 bases remained unmatched. The CDR3 sequence is 16 residues long. The CDR3 loop reads CASSPRQGAGSDTQYF. The CDR3 bases are TGTGCCAGCAGCCCCCGACAGGGGGCAGGCTCAGATACGCAGTATTTT. The whole variable domain, filled in from reference TRBV9 and TRBJ2-3, reads DSGVTQTPKHLITATGQRVTLRCSPRSGDLSVYWYQQSLDQGLQFLIQYYNGEERAKGNILERFSAQQFPDLHSELNLSSLELGDSALYFCASSPRQGAGSDTQYFGPGTRLTVL.

This chain joins TRBV5-4 and TRBJ2-2; TRBD2 aligns across 14 bases. This CDR3 is 17 amino acids long. The V gene's germline CDR1 is SGHNT and CDR2 YYREEE (reference sequence). The trim removed 4 bases at V and 3 bases at J, leaving 5 bases unmatched. Here the CDR3 reads CASSAGLAGDHTGELFF. The CDR3 DNA reads TGTGCCAGCAGCGCGGGACTAGCGGGAGATCACACCGGGGAGCTGTTTTTT. The full variable domain, in which reference TRBV5-4 and TRBJ2-2 provide the parts outside the CDR3, is ETGVTQSPTHLIKTRGQQVTLRCSSQSGHNTVSWYQQALGQGPQFIFQYYREEENGRGNFPPRFSGLQFPNYSSELNVNALELDDSALYLCASSAGLAGDHTGELFFGEGSRLTVL.

This clone was counted at least ten times. The chain carries TRBV5-4 and TRBJ1-4; a possible D gene is TRBD1 (6 bases). Trimming stripped 0 bases from V and 4 bases from J, with 10 bases between. The CDR3 extends over 15 amino acids. Germline V CDR1 and CDR2: SGHNT, YYREEE (reference sequence). CDR3 region: CASSLETGRNEKLFF. CDR3 in DNA: TGTGCCAGCAGCTTGGAGACAGGCCGTAATGAAAAACTGTTTTTT.

This chain links TRBV5-4 with TRBJ2-2, with D uncertain. The germline CDR1 and CDR2 sequences are SGHNT and YYREEE (reference sequence). V lost 0 bases and J 6 bases, leaving 18 bases between the germline ends. The length of the CDR3 is 17 residues. As DNA, the CDR3 is TGTGCCAGCAGCTTGGTATTGGGCTCCTTAACCCCCGGGGAGCTGTTTTTT. This translates into CASSLVLGSLTPGELFF.

This clone was seen more than once but under ten times. V is TRBV28 and J is TRBJ1-1; no clear D. Germline-derived CDR1 and CDR2 are MDHEN and SYDVKM. The CDR3 runs to 13 residues. Trimming shortened V by 10 bases and J by 0 bases, and 12 bases separated the two germline ends. Here the CDR3 DNA reads TGTGCCACGGCCGGCGGATTGAACACTGAAGCTTTCTTT. Encoded protein: CATAGGLNTEAFF.

This clone was recorded a few times. The genes are TRBV7-2 and TRBJ1-1, with D uncertain. The CDR3 contains 15 residues. CDR1 is SGHTA, CDR2 FQGNSA, per germline. Trimming left V 2 bases short and J 1 base short, with 11 bases between. The CDR3 bases are TGTGCCAGCAGCTTAAGGGCGGTGGGGAACACTGAAGCTTTCTTT. This codes for CASSLRAVGNTEAFF.

V usage is TRBV7-2 and J usage is TRBJ1-1; no clear D gene. CDR3 length: 13 residues. The V end was cut by 3 bases, the J end by 4 bases, with 9 bases between. Germline V CDR1 and CDR2: SGHTA, FQGNSA. CDR3 in DNA: TGTGCCAGCAGCTTCAACCAAGGCACTGAAGCTTTCTTT. This encodes CASSFNQGTEAFF.

The chain employs TRBV5-1 and TRBJ1-2; D not resolved. This CDR3 spans 13 amino acids. V gave up 4 bases and J gave up 1 base, with 8 bases separating them. The V gene's germline CDR1 is SGHRS and CDR2 YFSETQ. Written as DNA, the CDR3 is TGCGCCAGCAGCCCCGATGATAACTATGGCTACACCTTC. Protein sequence: CASSPDDNYGYTF.

The sample holds one count of this clone. The CDR3 nucleotides are TGTGCCAGCTCACCTTTCCCAGAAATGAACACTGAAGCTTTCTTT. It codes for CASSPFPEMNTEAFF. V usage is TRBV18 and J usage is TRBJ1-1, with D unresolved. The CDR3 covers 15 residues. Germline CDR1 KGHSH, CDR2 LQKENI. The ends were cut back, 3 bases at V and 0 bases at J, with 11 bases in the middle.

Worth noting for this clone: This sample includes further DNA sequences coding for the same CDR3. The V call is TRBV5-1, the J call TRBJ2-1; D remains ambiguous. The V gene's germline CDR1 is SGHRS and CDR2 YFSETQ. V dropped 4 bases and J dropped 6 bases, with 11 bases sitting between them. This CDR3 contains 13 residues. CDR3 loop: CASSNGLVNEQFF. CDR3 DNA sequence: TGCGCCAGCAGCAACGGCCTAGTCAATGAGCAGTTCTTC.

This sequence joins TRBV6-5 and TRBJ2-7, with a possible D match to TRBD2 (6 bases). CDR3 size: 15 residues. Germline values: CDR1 MNHEY, CDR2 SVGAGI. The V and J ends lost 2 bases and 2 bases respectively, with 13 bases between them. This CDR3 is CASSYAQGGPYEQYF. The CDR3 DNA sequence: TGTGCCAGCAGTTACGCTCAGGGAGGACCCTACGAGCAGTACTTC.

The chain employs TRBV7-8 and TRBJ2-1; D gene ambiguous. The germline V and J ends were trimmed by 7 bases and 4 bases, with 8 bases remaining between them. The germline V gene encodes CDR1 SGHVS and CDR2 FQNEAQ. The length of the CDR3 is 12 residues. Here the CDR3 reads CASTTVYNEQFF. The CDR3 coding sequence is TGTGCCAGCACCACAGTTTACAATGAGCAGTTCTTC.

The CDR3 DNA follows: TGTGCCAGCAGCTTGCGGGCGGTCCAGGAGACCCAGTACTTC. Translating it yields CASSLRAVQETQYF. The chain employs TRBV7-2 and TRBJ2-5, with D perhaps matching TRBD2 (5 bases). This CDR3 comprises 14 residues. V was cut by 3 bases and J by 5 bases, with 13 bases left in between. The germline gives CDR1 SGHTA, CDR2 FQGNSA.

The J gene is TRBJ2-1, the V gene TRBV2; 7 nucleotides align to TRBD2. This CDR3 is 16 amino acids long. Per the germline V gene, CDR1 is SNHLY and CDR2 is FYNNEI. With V trimmed by 8 bases and J by 3 bases, 13 bases remained unmatched. The CDR3 reads CASCQVGASGYNEQFF. The CDR3 bases are TGTGCCAGCTGTCAAGTCGGGGCTAGCGGCTACAATGAGCAGTTCTTC.

The chain has TRBV5-6 and TRBJ2-2, with D tentatively TRBD1 (6 bases). The CDR3 has 16 residues. With 2 bases removed from V and 4 bases from J, the gap between germline ends came to 15 bases. CDR1 and CDR2 from the germline V gene are SGHDT and YYEEEE. CDR3 nucleotide sequence: TGTGCCAGCAGCTTAGGTAACAGGGCTAGCACCGGGGAGCTGTTTTTT. As protein: CASSLGNRASTGELFF.

This chain joins TRBV10-2 and TRBJ1-6; 8 bases fit TRBD1. Germline V lookup: CDR1 WSHSY, CDR2 SAAADI. The V and J ends lost 7 bases and 9 bases, in that order; junction bases with no gene match: 11. CDR3 length equals 15 residues. CDR3 amino acids: CASNDRGGVGSPLHF. The CDR3 nucleotides are TGCGCCAGCAATGACAGGGGAGGAGTTGGTTCACCCCTCCACTTT.

V is TRBV9 and J is TRBJ2-3; TRBD2 might be the D (5 bases). The CDR3 loop spans 14 amino acids. Germline CDR1 is SGDLS and CDR2 is YYNGEE. V was trimmed by 1 base and J by 0 bases, leaving 6 bases between them. CDR3 coding DNA: TGTGCCAGCAGCGTACGAGGGAGCACAGATACGCAGTATTTT. This encodes CASSVRGSTDTQYF.

This chain links TRBV5-4 with TRBJ2-1; the match to TRBD1 covers 9 bases. Looked up from germline, CDR1 is SGHNT and CDR2 is YYREEE (reference sequence). This CDR3 region has 14 residues. V lost 5 bases, J lost 6 bases, and 6 bases stayed unmatched. The CDR3 loop is CASRGDRVANEQFF. In DNA, the CDR3 is TGTGCCAGCAGGGGGGACAGGGTAGCCAATGAGCAGTTCTTC.